The text below deals with one T cell receptor beta chain. Its antigen is still unknown. The data originate from a study of blood T cells in healthy people across ages. Broader study findings: Both naive CD4+ cell counts and diversity were greater in long-lived donors than in aged donors.

Germline values: CDR1 SGDLS, CDR2 YYNGEE. Trimming removed 0 bases at V and 2 bases at J, with 8 bases between. The CDR3 loop spans 14 amino acids. Collection of roughly 9.6 milliliters of peripheral blood was performed for each donor. Total RNA was extracted at no less than 6 micrograms per sample. It was with a sample-barcoded 5' primer and a J-beta primer mix that a second PCR of roughly 6 to 12 cycles was run. Every cDNA molecule carried a tag from a template-switch adaptor bearing 12 random nucleotides. TCRdb processed the 5' RACE reads anew with MiXCR; each CDR3 protein has one entry. The sample lists 1.5 million to 2 million distinct CDR3 sequences; 28% were seen once.

Sequences were obtained from blood. This receptor was obtained from a woman in her twenties or thirties in good health. The V and J genes are TRBV9 and TRBJ1-2; tentative D call: TRBD1 (5 bases). CDR3 region: CASSVDRSNYGYTF. For the CDR3, the DNA is TGTGCCAGCAGCGTAGACAGGTCCAACTATGGCTACACCTTC.